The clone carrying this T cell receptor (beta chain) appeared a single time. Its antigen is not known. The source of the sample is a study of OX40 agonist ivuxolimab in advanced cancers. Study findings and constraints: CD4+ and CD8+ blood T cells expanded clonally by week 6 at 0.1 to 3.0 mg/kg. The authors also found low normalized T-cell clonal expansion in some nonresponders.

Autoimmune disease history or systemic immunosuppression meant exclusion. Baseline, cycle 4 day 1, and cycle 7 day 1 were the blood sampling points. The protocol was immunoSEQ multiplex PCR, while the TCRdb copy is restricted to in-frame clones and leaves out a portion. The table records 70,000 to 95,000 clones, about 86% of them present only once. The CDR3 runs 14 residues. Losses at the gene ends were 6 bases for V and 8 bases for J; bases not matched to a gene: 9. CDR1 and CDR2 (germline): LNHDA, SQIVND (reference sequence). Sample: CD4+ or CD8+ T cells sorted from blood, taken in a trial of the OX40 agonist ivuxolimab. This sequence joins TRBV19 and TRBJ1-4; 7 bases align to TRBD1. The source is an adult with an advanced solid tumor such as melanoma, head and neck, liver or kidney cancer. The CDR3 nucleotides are TGTGCCAGTAGGACTACAGGGGAGGGAGAAAAACTGTTTTTT. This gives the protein CASRTTGEGEKLFF.